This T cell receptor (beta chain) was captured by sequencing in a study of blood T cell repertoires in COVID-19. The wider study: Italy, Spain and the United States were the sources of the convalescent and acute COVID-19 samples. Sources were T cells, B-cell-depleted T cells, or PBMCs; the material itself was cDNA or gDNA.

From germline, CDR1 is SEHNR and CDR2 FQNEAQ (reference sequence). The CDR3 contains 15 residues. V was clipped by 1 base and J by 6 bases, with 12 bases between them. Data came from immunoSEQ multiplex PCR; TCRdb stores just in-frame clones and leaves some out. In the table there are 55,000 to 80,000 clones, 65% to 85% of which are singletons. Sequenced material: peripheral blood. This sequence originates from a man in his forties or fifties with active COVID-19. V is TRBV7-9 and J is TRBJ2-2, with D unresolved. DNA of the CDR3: TGTGCCAGCAGCTTAGGTCCCGTAAGCGCCGGGGAGCTGTTTTTT. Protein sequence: CASSLGPVSAGELFF.